The clone carrying this T cell receptor (beta chain) was counted a few times. As yet, its antigen is unknown. These data are taken from a study of glioma-infiltrating T cells. Study results and limitations: Gliomas, especially low-grade, showed above-expected tissue-blood divergence; non-neoplastic patients showed below.

Using RNA template, CDR3s of TCR alpha and beta were amplified with iRepertoire arm-PCR. TCRdb called the multiplex PCR reads again in MiXCR, with one record for every CDR3 protein. The data hold over 130,000 distinct CDR3 sequences, with about two fifths observed a single time. Germline CDR1 MNHNS, CDR2 SASEGT. The CDR3 loop spans 14 amino acids. V dropped 6 bases and J dropped 6; count of bases not matched to a gene: 8. The chain has TRBV6-1 and TRBJ1-1; 9 bases line up with TRBD1. The TCR sequence derives from a human donor with low-grade glioma or glioblastoma, undergoing nonglioma brain surgery, or in good health (not recorded which). The sequenced sample was glioma tissue, nonneoplastic brain tissue, or PBMCs (not recorded which). CDR3 coding DNA: TGTGCCAGCAGGCACTTCGACAGGGGGTCTGAAGCTTTCTTT. It codes for CASRHFDRGSEAFF.